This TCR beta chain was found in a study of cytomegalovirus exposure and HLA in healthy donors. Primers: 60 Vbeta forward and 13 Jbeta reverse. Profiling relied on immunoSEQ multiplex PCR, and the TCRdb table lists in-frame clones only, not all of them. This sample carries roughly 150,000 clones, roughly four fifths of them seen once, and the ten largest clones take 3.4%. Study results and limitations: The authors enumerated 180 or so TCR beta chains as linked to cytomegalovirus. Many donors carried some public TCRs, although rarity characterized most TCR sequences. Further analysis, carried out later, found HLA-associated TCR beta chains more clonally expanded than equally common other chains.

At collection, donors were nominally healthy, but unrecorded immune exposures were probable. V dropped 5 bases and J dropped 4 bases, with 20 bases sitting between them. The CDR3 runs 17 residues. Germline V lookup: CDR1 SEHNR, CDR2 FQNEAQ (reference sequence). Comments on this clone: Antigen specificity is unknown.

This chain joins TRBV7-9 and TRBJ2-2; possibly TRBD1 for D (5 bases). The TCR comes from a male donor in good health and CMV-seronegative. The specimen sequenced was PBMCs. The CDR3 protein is CASSPPGSGSITGELFF. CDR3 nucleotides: TGTGCCAGCAGCCCCCCTGGGTCAGGGTCGATCACCGGGGAGCTGTTTTTT.